The sequence of this T cell receptor beta chain was determined in a study of T cells after yellow fever vaccination. General study points: The booster saw the reappearance of most primary-vaccination clones (around 96% CD4, around 88% CD8). Clonotypes shared by both compartments, CD4 and CD8, made up a small share. Bulk-population clonotypes that are abundant could appear as contaminants in FACS-sorted repertoires.

TCRdb redid the calling of the 5' RACE reads with MiXCR, one entry per CDR3 protein. The table shows some 550,000 distinct CDR3 sequences, with roughly 19% occurring only once. Turning to this clonotype: Its matching antigen is unknown.

V lost 5 bases to trimming and J lost 8 bases; unmatched junction nucleotides: 9. CDR3 length: 14 amino acids. Germline V lookup: CDR1 MDHEN, CDR2 SYDVKM. V usage is TRBV28 and J usage is TRBJ2-3, with 8 bases matching TRBD2. The TCR originated in a young man who received the YFV17D yellow fever vaccine. Source: PBMCs, taken 15 days after the yellow fever booster vaccination. CDR3 bases: TGTGCCAGCAGTGCCCCCGGGAGGGATTCTACGCAGTATTTT. This gives the protein CASSAPGRDSTQYF.